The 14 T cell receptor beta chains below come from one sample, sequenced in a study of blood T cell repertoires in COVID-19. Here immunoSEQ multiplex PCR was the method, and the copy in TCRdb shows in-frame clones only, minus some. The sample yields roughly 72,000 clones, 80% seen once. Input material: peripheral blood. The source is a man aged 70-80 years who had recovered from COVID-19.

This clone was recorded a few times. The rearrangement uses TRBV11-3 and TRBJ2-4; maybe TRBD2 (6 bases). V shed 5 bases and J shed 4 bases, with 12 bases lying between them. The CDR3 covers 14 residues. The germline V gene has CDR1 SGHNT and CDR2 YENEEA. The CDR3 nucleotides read TGTGCCAGCAGCCCAACCCGGGGGAAAAACATTCAGTACTTC. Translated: CASSPTRGKNIQYF.

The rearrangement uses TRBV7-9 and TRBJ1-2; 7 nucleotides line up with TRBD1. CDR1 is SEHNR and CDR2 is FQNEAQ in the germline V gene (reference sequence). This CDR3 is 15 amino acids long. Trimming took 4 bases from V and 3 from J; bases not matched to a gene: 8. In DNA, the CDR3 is TGTGCCAGCAGCTCCTATGAAACAGGGGACTATGGCTACACCTTC. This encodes CASSSYETGDYGYTF.

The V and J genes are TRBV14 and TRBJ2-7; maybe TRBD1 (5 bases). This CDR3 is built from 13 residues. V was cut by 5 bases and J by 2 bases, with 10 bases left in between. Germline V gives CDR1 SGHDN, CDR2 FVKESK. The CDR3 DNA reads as TGTGCCAGCAGCTTCCAGGGTACCTACGAGCAGTACTTC. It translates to CASSFQGTYEQYF.

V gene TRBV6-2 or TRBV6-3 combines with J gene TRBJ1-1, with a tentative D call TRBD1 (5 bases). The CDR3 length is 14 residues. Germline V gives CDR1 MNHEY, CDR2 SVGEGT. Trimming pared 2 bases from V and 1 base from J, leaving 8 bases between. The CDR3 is CASSYIQGNTEAFF. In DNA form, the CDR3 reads TGTGCCAGCAGTTACATCCAGGGGAACACTGAAGCTTTCTTT.

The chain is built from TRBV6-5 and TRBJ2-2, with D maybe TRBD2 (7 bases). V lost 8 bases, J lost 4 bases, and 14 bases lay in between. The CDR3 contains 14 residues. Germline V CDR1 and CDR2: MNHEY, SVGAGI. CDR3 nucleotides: TGTGCCAGCCAAGGGGGGGTACGCACCGGGGAGCTGTTTTTT. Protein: CASQGGVRTGELFF.

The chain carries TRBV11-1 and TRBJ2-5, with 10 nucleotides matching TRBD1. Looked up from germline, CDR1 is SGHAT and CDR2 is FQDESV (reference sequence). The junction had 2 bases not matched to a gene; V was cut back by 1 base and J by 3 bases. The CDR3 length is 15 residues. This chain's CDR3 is CASSLEGTGEETQYF. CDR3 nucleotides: TGTGCCAGCAGCTTAGAGGGGACAGGGGAAGAGACCCAGTACTTC.

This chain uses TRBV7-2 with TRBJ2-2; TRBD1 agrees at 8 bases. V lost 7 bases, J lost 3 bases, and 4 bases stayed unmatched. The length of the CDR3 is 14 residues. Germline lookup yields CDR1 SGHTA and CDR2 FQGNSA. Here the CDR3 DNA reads TGTGCCAGCACTTTACAGGGGGACACCGGGGAGCTGTTTTTT. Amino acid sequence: CASTLQGDTGELFF. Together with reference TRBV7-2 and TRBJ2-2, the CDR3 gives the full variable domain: GAGVSQSPSNKVTEKGKDVELRCDPISGHTALYWYRQSLGQGLEFLIYFQGNSAPDKSGLPSDRFSAERTGGSVSTLTIQRTQQEDSAVYLCASTLQGDTGELFFGEGSRLTVL.

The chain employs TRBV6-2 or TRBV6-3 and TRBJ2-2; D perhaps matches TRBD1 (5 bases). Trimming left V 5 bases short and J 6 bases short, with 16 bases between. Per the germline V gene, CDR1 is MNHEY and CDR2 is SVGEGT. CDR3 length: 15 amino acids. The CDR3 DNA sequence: TGTGCCAGCAGTGACCTGACAGAAGTCGCCGGGGAGCTGTTTTTT. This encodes CASSDLTEVAGELFF.

Here the CDR3 DNA reads TGCAGCGTTGAAGCTAAATCAGGGGCCCCCTACGAGCAGTACTTC. As protein: CSVEAKSGAPYEQYF. The rearrangement uses TRBV29-1 and TRBJ2-7; D is perhaps TRBD1 (6 bases). This CDR3 spans 15 amino acids. Trimming took 1 base from V and 2 from J, leaving 15 bases between them. Germline lookup yields CDR1 SQVTM and CDR2 ANQGSEA.

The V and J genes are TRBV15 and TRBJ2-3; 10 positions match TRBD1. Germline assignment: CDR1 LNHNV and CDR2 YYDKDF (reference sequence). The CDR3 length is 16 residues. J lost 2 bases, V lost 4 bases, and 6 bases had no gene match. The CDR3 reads CATSTRTGGNTDTQYF. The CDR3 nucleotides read TGTGCCACCAGCACTAGGACAGGGGGAAACACAGATACGCAGTATTTT. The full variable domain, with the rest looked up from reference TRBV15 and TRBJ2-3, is DAMVIQNPRYQVTQFGKPVTLSCSQTLNHNVMYWYQQKSSQAPKLLFHYYDKDFNNEADTPDNFQSRRPNTSFCFLDIRSPGLGDTAMYLCATSTRTGGNTDTQYFGPGTRLTVL.

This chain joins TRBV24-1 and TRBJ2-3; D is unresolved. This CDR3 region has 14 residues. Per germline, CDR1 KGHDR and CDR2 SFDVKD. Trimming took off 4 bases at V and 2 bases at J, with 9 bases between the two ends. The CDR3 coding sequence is TGTGCCACCAGTGACCTAACGAACACAGATACGCAGTATTTT. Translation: CATSDLTNTDTQYF.

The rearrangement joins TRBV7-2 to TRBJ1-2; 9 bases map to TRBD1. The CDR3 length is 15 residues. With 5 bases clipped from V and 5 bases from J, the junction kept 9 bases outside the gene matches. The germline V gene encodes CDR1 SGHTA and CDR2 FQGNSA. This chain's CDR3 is CASSDRDRVSYGYTF. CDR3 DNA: TGTGCCAGCAGCGACCGGGACAGGGTTTCTTATGGCTACACCTTC.

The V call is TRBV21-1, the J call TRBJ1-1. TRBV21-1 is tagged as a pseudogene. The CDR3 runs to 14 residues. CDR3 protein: CASSSADLNTEAFF. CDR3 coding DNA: TGTGCCAGCAGCTCAGCGGACCTGAACACTGAAGCTTTCTTT.

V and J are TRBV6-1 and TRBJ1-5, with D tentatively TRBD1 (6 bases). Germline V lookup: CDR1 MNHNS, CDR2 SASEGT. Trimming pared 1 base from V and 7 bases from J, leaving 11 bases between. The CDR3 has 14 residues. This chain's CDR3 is CASSEGTGYQPQHF. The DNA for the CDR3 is TGTGCCAGCAGTGAAGGAACAGGGTACCAGCCCCAGCATTTT.